The 29 T cell receptor beta chains below were found in one sample sequenced in a study of T cell repertoires in cytomegalovirus infection. For these receptors, no antigen is known. Using its own MiXCR run on the reads, TCRdb lists one record per CDR3 protein. This sample has a few hundred thousand distinct CDR3 sequences, with almost 40% found just once. The source was cultured PBMCs, collected from culture after CMV antigen stimulation. These receptors all come from a human donor in good health (CMV status not recorded). Some clones in this sample may be carry-over from other donors' samples.

Details on this clonotype: Likely a read error: the CDR3 ends without its conserved phenylalanine or tryptophan. The chain uses TRBV7-2 and TRBJ2-5; TRBD2 matches at 7 bases. The CDR3 extends over 15 amino acids. CDR1 and CDR2 (germline): SGHTA, FQGNSA. The V and J ends lost 1 base and 7 bases, in that order; junction bases with no gene match: 9. CDR3 sequence reads: CASSLDSGDSGTQYY. The CDR3, as DNA: TGTGCCAGCAGCTTAGACAGCGGGGATTCGGGGACCCAGTACTAC.

The chain recombines TRBV25-1 with TRBJ2-7; D is possibly TRBD2 (5 bases). Trimming left V 8 bases short and J 0 bases short, with 11 bases between. Looked up from germline, CDR1 is MGHDK and CDR2 is SYGVNS. This CDR3 spans 13 amino acids. CDR3 loop: CASGVAGSYEQYF. The CDR3 nucleotides are TGTGCCAGCGGAGTGGCGGGCTCCTACGAGCAGTACTTC.

For the CDR3, the DNA is TGTGCCAGCAGATGGGGGCACGGGTCCTACGAGCAGTACTTC. Translation gives CASRWGHGSYEQYF. The gene calls are TRBV27 and TRBJ2-7; tentatively, D is TRBD1 (6 bases). This CDR3 is built from 14 residues. Trimming took 6 bases from V and 1 from J, leaving 13 bases between them. Germline V lookup: CDR1 MNHEY, CDR2 SMNVEV (reference sequence).

This chain joins TRBV27 and TRBJ2-7; D might be TRBD2 (7 bases). V shed 2 bases and J shed 0 bases, with 14 bases lying between them. Germline lookup yields CDR1 MNHEY and CDR2 SMNVEV (reference sequence). This CDR3 is 16 amino acids long. CDR3 protein: CASSLIAGGLSYEQYF. For the CDR3, the DNA is TGTGCCAGCAGTTTAATAGCCGGGGGGCTCTCCTACGAGCAGTACTTC.

The V and J genes are TRBV7-6 and TRBJ2-2, with D maybe TRBD2 (5 bases). From germline, CDR1 is SGHVS and CDR2 FNYEAQ. This CDR3 has 15 residues. V was clipped by 1 base and J by 7 bases, with 13 bases between them. CDR3 DNA sequence: TGTGCCAGCAGCTTAGTAGGACTCTCTATCGGGGAGCTGTTTTTT. Translation gives CASSLVGLSIGELFF. The variable domain in full, completed from reference TRBV7-6 and TRBJ2-2, reads GAGVSQSPRYKVTKRGQDVALRCDPISGHVSLYWYRQALGQGPEFLTYFNYEAQQDKSGLPNDRFSAERPEGSISTLTIQRTEQRDSAMYRCASSLVGLSIGELFFGEGSRLTVL.

The gene calls are TRBV28 and TRBJ1-4, with a weak D call TRBD1 (6 bases). The length of the CDR3 is 17 residues. Trimming stripped 4 bases from V and 0 bases from J, with 15 bases between. CDR1 is MDHEN and CDR2 is SYDVKM in the germline V gene. The CDR3 spells CASSSPTGYATNEKLFF. DNA of the CDR3: TGTGCCAGCAGTTCCCCGACAGGCTATGCAACTAATGAAAAACTGTTTTTT.

The rearrangement links TRBV28 to TRBJ2-7; possible D gene TRBD2, 6 bases. The germline V gene encodes CDR1 MDHEN and CDR2 SYDVKM. V gave up 2 bases and J gave up 3 bases, with 8 bases separating them. The CDR3 is 13 amino acids. The CDR3 region has the DNA TGTGCCAGCAGTTTAACCGGGGGCTACGAGCAGTACTTC. It translates to CASSLTGGYEQYF.

The CDR3 protein is CASSLYDSGNTIYF. CDR3 coding DNA: TGTGCCAGCAGCTTATATGACAGCGGAAACACCATATATTTT. The chain joins TRBV7-2 to TRBJ1-3; a weak D match, TRBD1 (5 bases). V shed 2 bases and J shed 4 bases, with 9 bases lying between them. CDR3 length: 14 residues. The germline gives CDR1 SGHTA, CDR2 FQGNSA. The full variable domain, completed using reference TRBV7-2 and TRBJ1-3, is GAGVSQSPSNKVTEKGKDVELRCDPISGHTALYWYRQSLGQGLEFLIYFQGNSAPDKSGLPSDRFSAERTGGSVSTLTIQRTQQEDSAVYLCASSLYDSGNTIYFGEGSWLTVV.

CDR3 nucleotides: TGCGCCAGCAGTCCGGCTTCAGCTAACTATGGCTACACCTTC. Residues: CASSPASANYGYTF. The J gene is TRBJ1-2, the V gene TRBV5-1; D unclear. Between the trimmed V and J ends, which lost 5 bases and 0 bases, there was a span of 11 bases. This CDR3 spans 14 amino acids. In germline, CDR1 is SGHRS, CDR2 YFSETQ.

The chain links TRBV7-4 to TRBJ2-7; D is ambiguous. Trimming left V 5 bases short and J 7 bases short, with 9 bases between. The CDR3 sequence is 11 residues long. Germline lookup yields CDR1 SGHVT and CDR2 SQSDAQ. The DNA for the CDR3 is TGTGCCAGCAGCCCGACGGCGGAGCAGTACTTC. Its protein is CASSPTAEQYF.

This clonotype turned up a few times. This rearrangement joins TRBV7-2 to TRBJ2-7; a weak D match, TRBD2 (6 bases). Germline V lookup: CDR1 SGHTA, CDR2 FQGNSA. CDR3 length: 13 amino acids. Deletions cut 5 bases from V and 4 bases from J, with 12 bases between. In DNA form, the CDR3 reads TGTGCCAGCAGCCCACCGACTAGTTACGAGCAGTACTTC. This codes for CASSPPTSYEQYF.

The table lists this clonotype with a few counts. This CDR3 is CASSLAGGGSTRTDTQYF. CDR3 sequence (DNA): TGCGCCAGCAGCCTAGCGGGGGGTGGCTCTACACGCACAGATACGCAGTATTTT. This chain connects TRBV5-1 to TRBJ2-3, with 11 bases fitting TRBD2. Per germline, CDR1 SGHRS and CDR2 YFSETQ. With V trimmed by 4 bases and J by 1 base, 11 bases remained unmatched. CDR3 length: 18 amino acids.

This clonotype was counted only a few times. The genes are TRBV6-6 and TRBJ1-2; 7 nucleotides match TRBD1. From germline, CDR1 is MNHNY and CDR2 SVGAGI (reference sequence). The CDR3 is 14 amino acids. V lost 2 bases to trimming and J lost 4 bases; unmatched junction nucleotides: 4. The CDR3 sequence: CASSYAGGSYGYTF. The CDR3 coding sequence is TGTGCCAGCAGTTACGCAGGGGGATCCTATGGCTACACCTTC.

The chain joins TRBV5-8 to TRBJ1-2; TRBD1 is a possible D gene (5 bases). The CDR3 extends over 15 amino acids. The germline gives CDR1 SGHTS, CDR2 YDEGEE. The V end lost 5 bases, the J end lost 6 bases, and 20 bases lay between the germline ends. The CDR3 bases are TGTGCCAGCAGACCCTGGACACTACCCAGGGATGGCTACACCTTC. Translated, it gives CASRPWTLPRDGYTF.

The CDR3 nucleotides read TGTGCCAGCAGCCTACGGGAGGGACAGAACTATGGCTACACCTTC. It is translated as CASSLREGQNYGYTF. The V and J genes are TRBV7-9 and TRBJ1-2; 7 bases fit TRBD1. From germline, CDR1 is SEHNR and CDR2 FQNEAQ (reference sequence). Trimming at V came to 5 bases and at J to 2 bases, leaving 8 bases not matched to a gene. The CDR3 is 15 amino acids.

The chain joins TRBV27 to TRBJ2-2; perhaps TRBD2 as D (5 bases). Trimming removed 6 bases from V and 4 bases from J, with 12 bases in between. Germline V lookup: CDR1 MNHEY, CDR2 SMNVEV (reference sequence). This CDR3 contains 14 residues. The CDR3 sequence: CASRPSGGTGELFF. CDR3 DNA sequence: TGTGCCAGCAGACCCTCTGGAGGCACCGGGGAGCTGTTTTTT.

This chain links TRBV11-2 with TRBJ2-3; the D gene is possibly TRBD2 (6 bases). V was clipped by 3 bases and J by 2 bases, with 12 bases between them. From germline, CDR1 is SGHAT and CDR2 FQNNGV. The CDR3 is 15 amino acids. The CDR3, as DNA: TGTGCCAGCAGCTTGCAGGGACTGATCACAGATACGCAGTATTTT. Encoded protein: CASSLQGLITDTQYF.

This clonotype was seen a single time. The rearrangement joins TRBV5-4 to TRBJ2-1, with 7 bases that match TRBD2. Germline CDR1 SGHNT, CDR2 YYREEE (reference sequence). CDR3 size: 16 residues. V was pared by 6 bases and J by 0 bases, with 9 bases of the junction left unmatched. CDR3 coding DNA: TGTGCCAGCACCTGGGGGGGGGGGGACTCCTACAATGAGCAGTTCTTC. Residues: CASTWGGGDSYNEQFF.

The chain joins TRBV6-1 to TRBJ1-2, with D hard to call. V lost 2 bases and J 0 bases, leaving 13 bases between the germline ends. CDR1 and CDR2 from the germline V gene are MNHNS and SASEGT. The CDR3 has 16 amino acids. CDR3 amino acids: CASSEPSRPANYGYTF. The CDR3 DNA is TGTGCCAGCAGTGAACCATCGCGTCCAGCTAACTATGGCTACACCTTC.

J is TRBJ1-1 and V is TRBV18; no clear D gene. CDR1 is KGHSH, CDR2 LQKENI, per germline. V lost 3 bases and J lost 5, with 10 bases in between. There are 13 residues in the CDR3. Written as DNA, the CDR3 is TGTGCCAGCTCACCTCCCATATGGACTGAAGCTTTCTTT. The encoded protein is CASSPPIWTEAFF.

This chain uses TRBV28 with TRBJ2-7; D is possibly TRBD1 (6 bases). The CDR3 has 13 residues. V dropped 6 bases and J dropped 6 bases, with 15 bases sitting between them. Germline CDR1 MDHEN, CDR2 SYDVKM. The CDR3 loop is CASRFVMGAEQYF. Here the CDR3 DNA reads TGTGCCAGCAGGTTCGTAATGGGGGCCGAGCAGTACTTC.

This clonotype was counted a few times. The CDR3, as DNA: TGTGCCAGCAGCGGACAGGGCCCGAACACTGAAGCTTTCTTT. This gives the protein CASSGQGPNTEAFF. J is TRBJ1-1 and V is TRBV6-5; TRBD1 matches at 8 bases. This CDR3 is built from 14 residues. After removal of 6 bases from V and 1 base from J, the junction contained 4 bases not matched to a gene. CDR1 and CDR2 from the germline V gene are MNHEY and SVGAGI.

This clonotype showed up just a few times. This chain links TRBV19 with TRBJ2-7, with TRBD2 matching 7 bases. The V and J ends lost 2 bases and 5 bases, in that order; junction bases with no gene match: 9. The length of the CDR3 is 15 residues. Germline CDR1 reads LNHDA; CDR2 reads SQIVND (reference sequence). In nucleotides, the CDR3 is TGTGCCAGTAGTATATTTCGCGGGAGTCAAGACGAGCAGTACTTC. Its translation: CASSIFRGSQDEQYF.

The V gene is TRBV27, the J gene TRBJ2-1, with D possibly being TRBD1 (6 bases). CDR3 length: 15 amino acids. Trimming pared 3 bases from V and 1 base from J, leaving 10 bases between. The germline CDR1 and CDR2 sequences are MNHEY and SMNVEV (reference sequence). The CDR3 protein is CASSFGTKSYNEQFF. CDR3 DNA sequence: TGTGCCAGCAGTTTCGGGACAAAATCCTACAATGAGCAGTTCTTC.

The V call is TRBV18, the J call TRBJ2-7; no reliable D call. V was trimmed by 2 bases and J by 3 bases, leaving 8 bases between them. This CDR3 has 13 amino acids. The germline V gene encodes CDR1 KGHSH and CDR2 LQKENI. CDR3 sequence reads: CASSPAQNYEQYF. The CDR3 region has the DNA TGTGCCAGCTCACCAGCCCAGAACTACGAGCAGTACTTC.

The rearrangement uses TRBV7-9 and TRBJ1-5; 9 bases align to TRBD1. J gave up 6 bases and V 2 bases, and 2 bases lay outside the gene matches. Looked up from germline, CDR1 is SEHNR and CDR2 is FQNEAQ (reference sequence). The CDR3 contains 14 residues. In DNA form, the CDR3 reads TGTGCCAGCAGCTTATGGGACAGGGTTCAGCCCCAGCATTTT. Translation: CASSLWDRVQPQHF.

This clonotype has only one observation. The V gene is TRBV12-3 or TRBV12-4, the J gene TRBJ1-2, with D uncertain. This CDR3 spans 14 amino acids. The germline V and J ends were trimmed by 1 base and 6 bases, with 12 bases remaining between them. CDR3 region: CASSLEAGTHGYTF. The DNA for the CDR3 is TGTGCCAGCAGTTTAGAAGCAGGTACCCATGGCTACACCTTC.

This clonotype was counted only a few times. This chain uses TRBV6-6 with TRBJ1-5; D gene ambiguous. The CDR3 is 13 residues long. Germline CDR1 and CDR2: MNHNY and SVGAGI (reference sequence). Trimming stripped 5 bases from V and 5 bases from J, with 10 bases between. The CDR3 region is CASSAKVYQPQHF. For the CDR3, the DNA is TGTGCCAGCAGTGCCAAAGTCTATCAGCCCCAGCATTTT.

The V call is TRBV27, the J call TRBJ1-2; D unclear. V was trimmed by 10 bases and J by 0 bases, leaving 18 bases between them. This CDR3 has 15 amino acids. CDR1 is MNHEY and CDR2 is SMNVEV in the germline V gene (reference sequence). CDR3 nucleotide sequence: TGTGCCACATCGGCCGCCTTCGGATCTAACTATGGCTACACCTTC. This gives the protein CATSAAFGSNYGYTF.